Sequencing of this T cell receptor (beta chain) was carried out in a study of blood T cell repertoires in COVID-19. Assay: immunoSEQ multiplex PCR; the TCRdb copy retains only in-frame clones and omits some. The sample comprises some 170,000 clones, roughly 79% of which are singletons, and 26% rests with the top ten. The germline V and J ends were trimmed by 4 bases and 6 bases, with 16 bases remaining between them. Germline CDR1 is SNHLY and CDR2 is FYNNEI. CDR3 length: 14 amino acids. V is TRBV2 and J is TRBJ2-7; D may be TRBD2 (5 bases). This clonotype was obtained from a woman aged 70-85 years with acute or convalescent COVID-19. Input material: peripheral blood. The CDR3 loop reads CASSVGVQRSEQYF. CDR3 coding DNA: TGTGCCAGCAGTGTAGGTGTCCAGCGGTCCGAGCAGTACTTC.